This T cell receptor (beta chain) was found in a study of blood T cells in healthy people across ages. Overall study findings and caveats: Compared with aged donors, long-lived donors showed fewer expanded clones, suggesting selection.

About this clonotype itself: Its matching antigen is unknown.

Primers used in a second PCR of about 7 to 11 cycles were a sample-barcoded 5' primer and a J-beta primer mix. In TCRdb, the 5' RACE reads were re-called with MiXCR into one record per CDR3 protein. The table records fewer than 900,000 distinct CDR3 sequences, 40% to 45% of them present only once. CDR1 MNHNY and CDR2 SVGAGI come from the germline V gene (reference sequence). Trimming cost V 0 bases and J 0 bases, with 8 bases left between them. The CDR3 extends over 15 amino acids. The clonotype originates from a woman in her sixties or seventies in good health. The sequencing input was blood. The V gene is TRBV6-6, the J gene TRBJ1-2; no clear D. The CDR3 protein is CASSYSIDPNYGYTF. Here the CDR3 DNA reads TGTGCCAGCAGTTACTCGATCGACCCTAACTATGGCTACACCTTC.